Below are 7 T cell receptor beta chains sequenced from a single sample in a study of shared T cell receptors in the human thymus. Sequencing was performed with immunoSEQ multiplex PCR; in TCRdb, only in-frame clones are kept and a portion is missing. The data show under 700,000 clones, 75% to 85% seen once. These sequences were also reported in another study, on human thymus T cells.

The sample taken for sequencing was thymocytes. Receptors were obtained from a boy younger than two with a congenital heart defect.

J is TRBJ2-5 and V is TRBV4-2, with a weak D call TRBD2 (6 bases). Germline V gene sequence: CDR1 LGHNA, CDR2 YNFKEQ. Trimming shortened V by 0 bases and J by 2 bases, and 16 bases separated the two germline ends. The CDR3 runs to 17 residues. The CDR3 loop reads CASSQEGSGVIQETQYF. The CDR3 coding sequence is TGTGCCAGCAGCCAAGAGGGTAGCGGAGTAATACAAGAGACCCAGTACTTC.

The chain is built from TRBV27 and TRBJ2-5; 10 bases are a match to TRBD2. With 2 bases clipped from V and 5 bases from J, the junction kept 5 bases outside the gene matches. This CDR3 contains 15 residues. From germline, CDR1 is MNHEY and CDR2 SMNVEV (reference sequence). CDR3 sequence (DNA): TGTGCCAGCAGTTTAACGCGACTAGCGGGCGAGACCCAGTACTTC. Its translation: CASSLTRLAGETQYF.

This chain connects TRBV28 to TRBJ2-7; D may be TRBD2 (6 bases). The CDR3 runs 15 residues. CDR1 and CDR2 (germline): MDHEN, SYDVKM. The V end lost 2 bases, the J end lost 4 bases, and 15 bases lay between the germline ends. In DNA form, the CDR3 reads TGTGCCAGCAGTTTAGGATCCGGACTACTATACGAGCAGTACTTC. Translating gives CASSLGSGLLYEQYF. Full variable domain (missing parts from reference TRBV28 and TRBJ2-7): DVKVTQSSRYLVKRTGEKVFLECVQDMDHENMFWYRQDPGLGLRLIYFSYDVKMKEKGDIPEGYSVSREKKERFSLILESASTNQTSMYLCASSLGSGLLYEQYFGPGTRLTVT.

The chain is built from TRBV18 and TRBJ1-3, with 8 nucleotides matching TRBD1. CDR3 length: 14 amino acids. Per the germline V gene, CDR1 is KGHSH and CDR2 is LQKENI. Trimming cost V 3 bases and J 5 bases; bases outside gene matches: 3. As DNA, the CDR3 is TGTGCCAGCTCACCCGACAGGGGTAGAAACACCATATATTTT. As protein: CASSPDRGRNTIYF.

The genes are TRBV14 and TRBJ1-1; D ambiguous. There are 16 residues in the CDR3. V lost 0 bases and J 1 base, leaving 12 bases between the germline ends. Germline assignment: CDR1 SGHDN and CDR2 FVKESK. The CDR3 DNA reads TGTGCCAGCAGCCAAGACCGGGGTCTCCCGAACACTGAAGCTTTCTTT. This codes for CASSQDRGLPNTEAFF. The complete variable domain, with remaining parts taken from reference TRBV14 and TRBJ1-1, reads EAGVTQFPSHSVIEKGQTVTLRCDPISGHDNLYWYRRVMGKEIKFLLHFVKESKQDESGMPNNRFLAERTGGTYSTLKVQPAELEDSGVYFCASSQDRGLPNTEAFFGQGTRLTVV.

The CDR3 region is CATSRGLATDTQYF. The CDR3, as DNA: TGTGCCACCAGCAGGGGACTAGCTACAGATACGCAGTATTTT. The chain combines TRBV15 with TRBJ2-3; 9 nucleotides agree with TRBD2. V trimming: 3 bases; J trimming: 3 bases; junction bases outside the gene matches: 1. CDR3 size: 14 residues. The germline V gene has CDR1 LNHNV and CDR2 YYDKDF (reference sequence).

The CDR3 nucleotides read TGTGCCACCAGCAGGAGAGGGCGGACTAGCGTATACAATGAGCAGTTCTTC. Translation gives CATSRRGRTSVYNEQFF. This chain joins TRBV15 and TRBJ2-1; the match to TRBD2 covers 9 bases. Germline loops: CDR1 LNHNV, CDR2 YYDKDF (reference sequence). The CDR3 consists of 17 residues. Unmatched junction bases numbered 10, after V lost 3 bases and J lost 4 bases.